This TCR beta chain was captured by sequencing in a study of cytomegalovirus exposure and HLA in healthy donors. Notes on the study in general: With high specificity and sensitivity, the classifier reportedly diagnosed cytomegalovirus status. Within an earlier analysis, most TCR beta V segments proved productive either about 90% or about 30% of the time.

This CDR3 is 17 amino acids long. Per the germline V gene, CDR1 is SGHDN and CDR2 is FVKESK. V gave up 0 bases and J gave up 4 bases, with 16 bases separating them. Only one count was recorded for this clone. What it binds is not known. Primers: 60 Vbeta forward and 13 Jbeta reverse. Measured with immunoSEQ multiplex PCR; TCRdb has only the in-frame clones, and not every one. The table lists roughly 160,000 clones, roughly 70% of them singletons. The source of this sequence is a girl under 18 in good health and CMV-seronegative. The chain has TRBV14 and TRBJ1-5; TRBD1 is a possible D gene (5 bases). The sequencing input was PBMCs. In DNA form, the CDR3 reads TGTGCCAGCAGCCAAGATCCGCGGGGCACCTCGAATCAGCCCCAGCATTTT. As protein: CASSQDPRGTSNQPQHF.